This TCR beta chain was documented in a study of blood T cell repertoires in COVID-19. Overall study: Sites in the United States, Italy and Spain provided acute and convalescent COVID-19 samples.

Profiling relied on immunoSEQ multiplex PCR, and the TCRdb table lists in-frame clones only, not all of them. Seen here are 25,000 to 30,000 clones, approximately 80% observed once, and the top ten hold 60% to 80%. Trimming shortened V by 5 bases and J by 4 bases, and 11 bases separated the two germline ends. Germline V gives CDR1 SGHTA, CDR2 FQGNSA. There are 13 residues in the CDR3. The receptor was isolated from a man between 65 and 85 years old with acute or convalescent COVID-19. Source material: peripheral blood. This rearrangement joins TRBV7-2 to TRBJ1-2; D perhaps matches TRBD1 (6 bases). This CDR3 reads CASSPTGPYGYTF. CDR3 in DNA: TGTGCCAGCAGCCCTACAGGGCCCTATGGCTACACCTTC. Combining the CDR3 with reference TRBV7-2 and TRBJ1-2 gives the whole variable domain GAGVSQSPSNKVTEKGKDVELRCDPISGHTALYWYRQSLGQGLEFLIYFQGNSAPDKSGLPSDRFSAERTGGSVSTLTIQRTQQEDSAVYLCASSPTGPYGYTFGSGTRLTVV.